This TCR beta chain was sequenced during a study of read filtering for tumor transcriptome and immune sequencing. Across the whole study: The cohort had about 16 men and about 15 women aged roughly 47 to 85, mean roughly 66 years.

In the case of this clonotype: Its antigen is not known. A much larger clone is a single base away; this may be a read error.

This library used approximately 0.4 ug RNA and molecular barcoded adaptors spanning alpha/delta and beta/gamma chains. From the reads, TCRdb called clonotypes with MiXCR, one entry per CDR3 protein. The data show over 20,000 distinct CDR3 sequences, around 15% seen once. The germline V gene has CDR1 MNHNY and CDR2 SVGAGI (reference sequence). The length of the CDR3 is 14 residues. V lost 8 bases to trimming and J lost 2 bases, with 16 bases between them. Study-wide findings and caveats: Correlation between methods rose after single-read clonotypes were removed.

The chain carries TRBV6-6 and TRBJ2-7; D might be TRBD1 (5 bases). Sequences were obtained from a population of CD138-negative cells sorted from bone marrow. The TCR sequence derives from a donor aged 40 or over with multiple myeloma. CDR3 DNA: TGTGCCAGCGGAAAAGAGACAGAAACCTACGAGCAGTACTTC. Protein product: CASGKETETYEQYF.